The present T cell receptor (beta chain) was sequenced within a study of post-analysis software for immune sequencing data. To note about this clonotype: Its matching antigen is unknown.

TCR beta cDNA libraries had unique molecular identifiers. TCRdb used MiXCR to reprocess the PCR reads, holding one entry per CDR3 protein. The data show 450,000 or so distinct CDR3 sequences, around 40% seen once. CDR1 and CDR2 (germline): DFQATT, SNEGSKA (reference sequence). V lost 1 base and J lost 8, with 14 bases in between. The CDR3 length is 13 residues. Findings and caveats of the study: People with multiple sclerosis had a significantly lower normalized Chao1 diversity than controls did. The authors found that F measure strongly co-clustered same-batch samples. There were five TRBV segments more frequent in patients than controls, and TRBV5-6, TRBV5-1 and TRBV20-1 were among them.

The source material was blood. The chain recombines TRBV20-1 with TRBJ1-2, with D perhaps TRBD1 (6 bases). The receptor was isolated from a girl aged 5 to 17 with multiple sclerosis. CDR3 protein: CSARAREGGGYTF. The DNA for the CDR3 is TGCAGTGCTAGAGCTCGGGAGGGGGGCGGCTACACCTTC.